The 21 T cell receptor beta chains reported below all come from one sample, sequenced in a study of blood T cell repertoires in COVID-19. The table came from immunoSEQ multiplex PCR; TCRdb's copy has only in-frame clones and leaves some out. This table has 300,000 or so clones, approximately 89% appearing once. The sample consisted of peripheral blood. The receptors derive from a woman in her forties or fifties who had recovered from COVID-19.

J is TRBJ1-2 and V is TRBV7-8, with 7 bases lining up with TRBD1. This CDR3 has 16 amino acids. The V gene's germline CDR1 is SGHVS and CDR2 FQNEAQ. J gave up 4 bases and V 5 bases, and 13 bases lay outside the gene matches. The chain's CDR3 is CASSPQRTGTFYGYTF. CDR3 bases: TGTGCCAGCAGCCCACAACGGACAGGCACATTCTATGGCTACACCTTC.

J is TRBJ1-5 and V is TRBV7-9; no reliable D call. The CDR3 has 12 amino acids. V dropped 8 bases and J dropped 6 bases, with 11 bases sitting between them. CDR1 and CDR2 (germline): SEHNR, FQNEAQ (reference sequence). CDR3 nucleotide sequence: TGTGCCAGCGACACCTCTGGTCAGCCCCAGCATTTT. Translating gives CASDTSGQPQHF.

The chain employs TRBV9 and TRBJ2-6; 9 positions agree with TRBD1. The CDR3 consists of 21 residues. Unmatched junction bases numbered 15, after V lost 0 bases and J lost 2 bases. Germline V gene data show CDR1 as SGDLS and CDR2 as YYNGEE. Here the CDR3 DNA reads TGTGCCAGCAGCGTAGCGGTGCTCGGACAGGGGTATTCTGCTGGGGCCAACGTCCTGACTTTC. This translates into CASSVAVLGQGYSAGANVLTF.

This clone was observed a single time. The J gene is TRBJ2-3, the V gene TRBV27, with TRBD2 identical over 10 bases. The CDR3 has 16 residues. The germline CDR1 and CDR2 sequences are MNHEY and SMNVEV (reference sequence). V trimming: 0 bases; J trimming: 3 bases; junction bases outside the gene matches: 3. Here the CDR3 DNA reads TGTGCCAGCAGTTTATCGCCTAGCGGGAGTACAGATACGCAGTATTTT. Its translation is CASSLSPSGSTDTQYF.

CDR3 in DNA: TGTGCCAGCACCTTGGGGGCTAGCACTGAAGCTTTCTTT. It translates to CASTLGASTEAFF. This chain connects TRBV12-3 or TRBV12-4 to TRBJ1-1; possible D gene TRBD1, 6 bases. V was cut by 7 bases and J by 4 bases, with 13 bases left in between. The CDR3 is 13 residues long.

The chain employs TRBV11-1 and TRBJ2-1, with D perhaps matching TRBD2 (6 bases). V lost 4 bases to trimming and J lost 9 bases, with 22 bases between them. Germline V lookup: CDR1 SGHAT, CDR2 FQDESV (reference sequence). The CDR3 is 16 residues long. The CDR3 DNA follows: TGTGCCAGCAGCTCAGGAGGGTTATCGGATAGTCGTGAGCAGTTCTTC. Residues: CASSSGGLSDSREQFF.

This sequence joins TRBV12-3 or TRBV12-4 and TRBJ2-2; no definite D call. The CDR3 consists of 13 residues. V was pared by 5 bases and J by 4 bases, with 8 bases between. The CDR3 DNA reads TGTGCCAGCAGTCGCGCTGGCACCGGGGAGCTGTTTTTT. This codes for CASSRAGTGELFF.

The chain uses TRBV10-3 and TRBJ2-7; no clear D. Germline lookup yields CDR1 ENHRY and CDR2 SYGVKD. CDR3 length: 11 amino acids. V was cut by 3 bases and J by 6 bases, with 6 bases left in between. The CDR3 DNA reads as TGTGCCATCAGTGAATGGCCCGAGCAGTACTTC. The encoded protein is CAISEWPEQYF.

CDR3 region: CASSSGTSRGETQYF. Here the CDR3 DNA reads TGTGCCAGCAGCTCCGGGACTAGCCGGGGGGAGACCCAGTACTTC. The chain carries TRBV11-3 and TRBJ2-5, with 9 bases fitting TRBD2. The CDR3 consists of 15 residues. With 4 bases clipped from V and 5 bases from J, the junction kept 8 bases outside the gene matches. CDR1 SGHNT and CDR2 YENEEA come from the germline V gene. The entire variable domain, with the rest obtained from reference TRBV11-3 and TRBJ2-5, is as follows: EAGVVQSPRYKIIEKKQPVAFWCNPISGHNTLYWYLQNLGQGPELLIRYENEEAVDDSQLPKDRFSAERLKGVDSTLKIQPAELGDSAVYLCASSSGTSRGETQYFGPGTRLLVL.

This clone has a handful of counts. DNA for the CDR3: TGTGCCAGCAGCCCGGGACAGGCCTTCTATGGCTACACCTTC. Protein: CASSPGQAFYGYTF. The rearrangement links TRBV6-2 or TRBV6-3 to TRBJ1-2; 8 bases match TRBD1. Germline V CDR1 and CDR2: MNHEY, SVGEGT. V trimming: 6 bases; J trimming: 4 bases; junction bases outside the gene matches: 7. The CDR3 has 14 amino acids.

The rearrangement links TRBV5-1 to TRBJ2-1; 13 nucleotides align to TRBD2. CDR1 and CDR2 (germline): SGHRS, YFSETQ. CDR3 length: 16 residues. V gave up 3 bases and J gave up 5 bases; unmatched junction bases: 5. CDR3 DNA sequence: TGCGCCAGCAGCTGGGGGACTAGCGGGGCCGACAATGAGCAGTTCTTC. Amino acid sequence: CASSWGTSGADNEQFF.

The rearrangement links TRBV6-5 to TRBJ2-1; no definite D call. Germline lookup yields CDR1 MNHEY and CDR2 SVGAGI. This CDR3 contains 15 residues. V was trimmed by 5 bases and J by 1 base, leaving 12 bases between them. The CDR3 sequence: CASSPRLGSYNEQFF. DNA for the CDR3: TGTGCCAGCAGTCCTCGACTTGGGTCCTACAATGAGCAGTTCTTC.

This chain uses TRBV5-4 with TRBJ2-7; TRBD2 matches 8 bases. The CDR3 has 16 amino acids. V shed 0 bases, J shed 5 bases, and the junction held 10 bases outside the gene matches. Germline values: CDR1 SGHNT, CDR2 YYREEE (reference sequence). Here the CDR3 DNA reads TGTGCCAGCAGCTTGGTGAAGGGACTAGAGATCGACGAGCAGTACTTC. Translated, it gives CASSLVKGLEIDEQYF.

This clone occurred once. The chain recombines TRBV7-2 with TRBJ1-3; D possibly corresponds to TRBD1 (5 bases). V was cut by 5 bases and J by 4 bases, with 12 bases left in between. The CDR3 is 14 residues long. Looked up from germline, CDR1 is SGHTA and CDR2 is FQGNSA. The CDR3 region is CASSLQTDGNTIYF. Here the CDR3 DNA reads TGTGCCAGCAGCCTCCAGACAGACGGAAACACCATATATTTT.

This chain's CDR3 is CASSLRSGTEAFF. The CDR3 region has the DNA TGTGCCAGTAGTCTTAGGTCGGGGACTGAAGCTTTCTTT. This chain connects TRBV19 to TRBJ1-1; no clear D. Trimming stripped 5 bases from V and 5 bases from J, with 12 bases between. The CDR3 is 13 residues long. Germline CDR1 reads LNHDA; CDR2 reads SQIVND (reference sequence).

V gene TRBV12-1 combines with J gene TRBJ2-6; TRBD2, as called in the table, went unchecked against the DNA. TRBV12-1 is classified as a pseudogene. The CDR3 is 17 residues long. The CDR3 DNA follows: TGTGCCCCGGGGGGCCAAAGTTCCCAGGCTGGGGCCAACGTCCTGACTTTC. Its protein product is CAPGGQSSQAGANVLTF.

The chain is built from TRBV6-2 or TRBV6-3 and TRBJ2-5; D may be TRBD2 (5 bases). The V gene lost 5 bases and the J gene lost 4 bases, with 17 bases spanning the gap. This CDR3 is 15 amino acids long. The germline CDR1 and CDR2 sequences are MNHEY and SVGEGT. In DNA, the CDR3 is TGTGCCAGCAGTCCACGGGGAGAGCCGGGAGAGACCCAGTACTTC. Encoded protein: CASSPRGEPGETQYF.

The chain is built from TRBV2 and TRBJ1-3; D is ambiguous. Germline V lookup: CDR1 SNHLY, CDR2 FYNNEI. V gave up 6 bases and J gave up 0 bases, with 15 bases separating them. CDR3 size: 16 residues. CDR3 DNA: TGTGCCAGCAGCCAGCTCTTGGGAGTCTCTGGAAACACCATATATTTT. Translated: CASSQLLGVSGNTIYF.

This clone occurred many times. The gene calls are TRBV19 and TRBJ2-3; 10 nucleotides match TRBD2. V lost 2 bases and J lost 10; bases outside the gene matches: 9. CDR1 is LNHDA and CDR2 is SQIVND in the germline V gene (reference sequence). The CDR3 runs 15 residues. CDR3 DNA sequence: TGTGCCAGTAGTATATCAGCGGGAGGGCCGGCTGCGCAGTATTTT. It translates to CASSISAGGPAAQYF.

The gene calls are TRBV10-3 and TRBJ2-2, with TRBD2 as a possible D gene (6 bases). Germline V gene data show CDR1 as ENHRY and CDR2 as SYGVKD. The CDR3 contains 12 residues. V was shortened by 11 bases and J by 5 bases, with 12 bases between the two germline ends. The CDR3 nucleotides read TGTGCCTCGACGGGGGATACCGGGGAGCTGTTTTTT. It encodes CASTGDTGELFF.

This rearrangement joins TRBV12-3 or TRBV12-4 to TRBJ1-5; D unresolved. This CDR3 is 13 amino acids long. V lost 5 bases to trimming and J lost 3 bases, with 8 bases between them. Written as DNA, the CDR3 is TGTGCCAGCAGTCCCGCGGCCAATCAGCCCCAGCATTTT. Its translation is CASSPAANQPQHF.